This entry lists 8 T cell receptor beta chains sequenced from one sample in a study of blood T cell repertoires in COVID-19. Assay: immunoSEQ multiplex PCR; the TCRdb copy retains only in-frame clones and omits some. The table records under 300,000 clones, around 84% of them present only once. Sequencing was done on a sample of peripheral blood. The receptor set was obtained from a woman between 18 and 29 years old with acute or convalescent COVID-19.

The chain recombines TRBV3-1 (or the pseudogene TRBV3-2) with TRBJ1-1; 8 bases agree with TRBD1. V gave up 1 base and J gave up 0 bases; unmatched junction bases: 7. CDR3 length equals 17 residues. Germline V gene lookup returns CDR1 LGHDT and CDR2 YNNKEL (reference sequence). Here the CDR3 DNA reads TGTGCCAGCAGCCAAGTTTCTACAGGGGGGATGAACACTGAAGCTTTCTTT. Protein sequence: CASSQVSTGGMNTEAFF.

CDR3: CAWSVGGLAVTDTQYF. The CDR3 DNA follows: TGTGCCTGGAGTGTGGGGGGTCTAGCGGTAACAGATACGCAGTATTTT. This sequence joins TRBV30 and TRBJ2-3; 7 bases map to TRBD2. V lost 0 bases to trimming and J lost 3 bases; unmatched junction nucleotides: 9. Germline CDR1 reads GTSNPN; CDR2 reads SVGIG (reference sequence). The CDR3 consists of 16 residues.

This clone appeared a few times. The chain has TRBV27 and TRBJ2-1; D may be TRBD2 (5 bases). The V gene lost 2 bases and the J gene lost 4 bases, with 15 bases spanning the gap. Germline assignment: CDR1 MNHEY and CDR2 SMNVEV (reference sequence). The CDR3 spans 16 residues. The CDR3 sequence is CASSLGSGTRYNEQFF. CDR3 nucleotides: TGTGCCAGCAGTTTAGGGAGCGGCACGAGGTACAATGAGCAGTTCTTC.

CDR3 loop: CASSPPSAGRSGLAGEQFF. In DNA, the CDR3 is TGTGCCAGCAGCCCCCCCTCGGCAGGGCGGTCGGGACTAGCGGGAGAGCAGTTCTTC. The chain is built from TRBV28 and TRBJ2-1, with TRBD2 identical over 13 bases. CDR1 and CDR2 (germline): MDHEN, SYDVKM. CDR3 size: 19 residues. V lost 6 bases and J lost 10; bases outside the gene matches: 21.

V usage is TRBV15 and J usage is TRBJ2-1; 8 positions agree with TRBD2. Germline CDR1 and CDR2: LNHNV and YYDKDF (reference sequence). V trimming: 0 bases; J trimming: 5 bases; junction bases outside the gene matches: 9. The CDR3 covers 17 residues. CDR3 nucleotides: TGTGCCACCAGCAGAGATTATATCGCGGGAGGCCACAATGAGCAGTTCTTC. Translating gives CATSRDYIAGGHNEQFF.

V usage is TRBV30 and J usage is TRBJ1-2; 8 bases line up with TRBD1. After removal of 7 bases from V and 0 bases from J, the junction contained 4 bases not matched to a gene. This CDR3 spans 13 amino acids. The V gene's germline CDR1 is GTSNPN and CDR2 SVGIG (reference sequence). The CDR3 sequence is CASSGQANYGYTF. The CDR3 DNA reads as TGTGCCTCCTCGGGACAGGCTAACTATGGCTACACCTTC.

J is TRBJ2-6 and V is TRBV27; 14 nucleotides match TRBD2. The CDR3 totals 17 residues. CDR1 MNHEY and CDR2 SMNVEV come from the germline V gene (reference sequence). V shed 6 bases and J 4 bases; nucleotides not matched to a gene: 5. CDR3 coding DNA: TGTGCCAGCAGCAGACTAGCGGGAGGGCTAGGGGCCAACGTCCTGACTTTC. This gives the protein CASSRLAGGLGANVLTF.

This chain uses TRBV18 with TRBJ1-2; D remains ambiguous. The germline gives CDR1 KGHSH, CDR2 LQKENI. Deletions cut 2 bases from V and 4 bases from J, with 14 bases between. The CDR3 loop spans 15 amino acids. The CDR3 coding sequence is TGTGCCAGCTCACCAGGTCAGGAATCTGCCTATGGCTACACCTTC. It translates to CASSPGQESAYGYTF. Complete variable domain (other parts from reference TRBV18 and TRBJ1-2): NAGVMQNPRHLVRRRGQEARLRCSPMKGHSHVYWYRQLPEEGLKFMVYLQKENIIDESGMPKERFSAEFPKEGPSILRIQQVVRGDSAAYFCASSPGQESAYGYTFGSGTRLTVV.